These 15 T cell receptor beta chains were sequenced from one sample in a study of regulatory T cells in long-lasting Graves disease. Sequencing libraries for TCR beta were prepared with iRepertoire HTBI primers and Arm-PCR of CDR3 regions. TCRdb passed the multiplex PCR reads through MiXCR, listing each CDR3 protein once. The sample consists of about 420,000 distinct CDR3 sequences, about a quarter of them appearing once. Regarding time point: persistent/refractory GD, antithyroid drugs over 5 years with positive TRAb. Researchers made the TCR library from RNA that was extracted from PBMCs. The sample in question was peripheral blood mononuclear cells (PBMCs), obtained when the disease was refractory, from a patient treated with antithyroid drugs. The source is a female donor with Graves disease.

The CDR3 coding sequence is TGTGCCAGCGGACAGGTTTTCAACACTGAAGCTTTCTTT. It codes for CASGQVFNTEAFF. The chain recombines TRBV9 with TRBJ1-1, with 7 bases that match TRBD1. The CDR3 runs to 13 residues. V lost 7 bases to trimming and J lost 2 bases; unmatched junction nucleotides: 5. The germline V gene has CDR1 SGDLS and CDR2 YYNGEE.

The V gene is TRBV20-1, the J gene TRBJ2-5, with D unclear. The CDR3 sequence is 11 residues long. In germline, CDR1 is DFQATT, CDR2 SNEGSKA (reference sequence). Trimming removed 4 bases at V and 0 bases at J, with 3 bases between. The CDR3 here is CSAINQETQYF. The CDR3 DNA follows: TGCAGTGCTATTAACCAAGAGACCCAGTACTTC.

In this sample, this clonotype turned up many times. The rearrangement uses TRBV7-8 and TRBJ2-5; weak D call: TRBD1 (6 bases). CDR1 and CDR2 (germline): SGHVS, FQNEAQ. The length of the CDR3 is 14 residues. The germline V and J ends were trimmed by 6 bases and 2 bases, with 13 bases remaining between them. CDR3 in DNA: TGTGCCAGCAGGGGGGCGAGAGTTCAAGAGACCCAGTACTTC. The encoded protein is CASRGARVQETQYF.

This clonotype was detected ten times or more. The V and J genes are TRBV2 and TRBJ2-2, with TRBD2 identical over 8 bases. The junction had 10 bases not matched to a gene; V was cut back by 6 bases and J by 4 bases. Germline CDR1 is SNHLY and CDR2 is FYNNEI. The CDR3 is 16 amino acids. In DNA, the CDR3 is TGTGCCAGCAGCGGAACGGGAGGGTATGGCACCGGGGAGCTGTTTTTT. Amino acids: CASSGTGGYGTGELFF.

This clonotype was counted ten times or more. The J gene is TRBJ2-7, the V gene TRBV6-5; maybe TRBD2 (6 bases). V was shortened by 2 bases and J by 3 bases, with 11 bases between the two germline ends. There are 14 residues in the CDR3. Germline V gives CDR1 MNHEY, CDR2 SVGAGI. CDR3 protein: CASSYEEGGYEQYF. DNA of the CDR3: TGTGCCAGCAGTTACGAGGAGGGCGGCTACGAGCAGTACTTC.

This clonotype came up many times. V and J are TRBV27 and TRBJ1-2; D call uncertain. The V and J ends lost 10 bases and 1 base respectively, with 10 bases between them. The CDR3 is 12 residues long. CDR1 and CDR2 from the germline V gene are MNHEY and SMNVEV (reference sequence). The CDR3 DNA reads TGTGCCACCCAAACAGATAACTATGGCTACACCTTC. It codes for CATQTDNYGYTF.

This clonotype was seen a handful of times. This chain connects TRBV9 to TRBJ1-2; no firm D call. This CDR3 spans 14 amino acids. Looked up from germline, CDR1 is SGDLS and CDR2 is YYNGEE. V lost 3 bases and J lost 4, with 13 bases in between. The CDR3 spells CASSAPGRLYGYTF. CDR3 nucleotide sequence: TGTGCCAGCAGCGCCCCCGGGAGGCTCTATGGCTACACCTTC.

This clonotype was seen repeatedly, ten times or more. The chain uses TRBV12-3 or TRBV12-4 and TRBJ2-7; TRBD2 matches 7 bases. The V segment lost 2 bases and the J segment 3 bases; nucleotides outside the gene matches: 13. CDR3 length: 17 residues. CDR3: CASSLWRTAGAVYEQYF. CDR3 sequence (DNA): TGTGCCAGCAGTTTATGGCGAACGGCGGGAGCGGTCTACGAGCAGTACTTC.

This clonotype was observed at least ten times. This chain uses TRBV28 with TRBJ1-1; D unresolved. V shed 4 bases and J shed 3 bases, with 18 bases lying between them. The CDR3 covers 16 residues. The V gene's germline CDR1 is MDHEN and CDR2 SYDVKM. CDR3 DNA sequence: TGTGCCAGCAGTTCGGGGTCCTCGGGGAAGCACACTGAAGCTTTCTTT. As protein: CASSSGSSGKHTEAFF.

The chain couples TRBV7-3 to TRBJ1-1; D is possibly TRBD1 (5 bases). The germline V gene encodes CDR1 SGHTA and CDR2 FQGTGA. With 4 bases removed from V and 1 base from J, the gap between germline ends came to 10 bases. CDR3 length: 14 residues. In DNA form, the CDR3 reads TGTGCCAGCAGCTCGGGGGGGGGGAACACTGAAGCTTTCTTT. This gives the protein CASSSGGGNTEAFF. Full variable domain (missing parts from reference TRBV7-3 and TRBJ1-1): GAGVSQTPSNKVTEKGKYVELRCDPISGHTALYWYRQSLGQGPEFLIYFQGTGAADDSGLPNDRFFAVRPEGSVSTLKIQRTERGDSAVYLCASSSGGGNTEAFFGQGTRLTVV.

At least ten counts were recorded for this clonotype. The rearrangement uses TRBV12-3 or TRBV12-4 and TRBJ2-7, with no clear D. V lost 0 bases and J lost 6, with 9 bases in between. The CDR3 has 13 residues. The CDR3 sequence is CASSLAKSLEQYF. CDR3 DNA sequence: TGTGCCAGCAGTTTAGCTAAAAGCCTCGAGCAGTACTTC.

V and J are TRBV2 and TRBJ2-3, with TRBD2 matching over 11 bases. The CDR3 contains 14 residues. V lost 7 bases to trimming and J lost 8 bases; unmatched junction nucleotides: 8. Germline V gene data show CDR1 as SNHLY and CDR2 as FYNNEI. The CDR3, as DNA: TGTGCCAGCAACTTAGCGGGAGGGGCGGCTACGCAGTATTTT. Its protein is CASNLAGGAATQYF.

The chain employs TRBV5-1 and TRBJ1-1, with D uncertain. Per germline, CDR1 SGHRS and CDR2 YFSETQ. The length of the CDR3 is 16 residues. V shed 1 base and J shed 0 bases, with 13 bases lying between them. CDR3 in amino acids: CASSLTVGLLNTEAFF. The CDR3, as DNA: TGCGCCAGCAGCTTGACAGTTGGGTTGCTGAACACTGAAGCTTTCTTT.

V is TRBV7-3 and J is TRBJ1-1, with D uncertain. The CDR3 has 14 residues. Trimming removed 5 bases from V and 6 bases from J, with 16 bases in between. The germline CDR1 and CDR2 sequences are SGHTA and FQGTGA. The CDR3 DNA reads as TGTGCCAGCAGCCCAAACGCAGCGTACCCTGAAGCTTTCTTT. Translation: CASSPNAAYPEAFF.

This clonotype came up many times. The genes are TRBV6-1 and TRBJ2-7, with 9 bases lining up with TRBD1. V shed 8 bases, J shed 5 bases, and the junction held 4 bases outside the gene matches. CDR1 MNHNS and CDR2 SASEGT come from the germline V gene. The CDR3 is 12 amino acids. CDR3 bases: TGTGCCAGCCGGGACAGGGTTGACGAGCAGTACTTC. This translates into CASRDRVDEQYF.